Listed here are 19 T cell receptor beta chains from one sample, sequenced in a study of response to subunit inactivated influenza vaccine. TCRdb itself ran the RT-PCR reads through MiXCR, one entry per CDR3 protein. Of about 700,000 distinct CDR3 sequences in the sample, about 14% are singletons; the top ten hold around 6.5%. The sequencing here drew on PBMCs from blood, taken 14 days before vaccination. These receptors all stem from a middle-aged man who received an inactivated influenza vaccine.

CDR3 in DNA: TGCAGTGCTAGAGATCTGCAGGAACTAGCCAAAAACATTCAGTACTTC. Amino acid sequence: CSARDLQELAKNIQYF. The chain carries TRBV20-1 and TRBJ2-4; D is uncertain. Germline CDR1 and CDR2: DFQATT and SNEGSKA (reference sequence). V gave up 0 bases and J gave up 0 bases, with 12 bases separating them. The CDR3 sequence is 16 residues long.

The chain has TRBV7-6 and TRBJ2-3; 9 positions match TRBD2. CDR3 length: 16 amino acids. With V trimmed by 4 bases and J by 2 bases, 7 bases remained unmatched. Looked up from germline, CDR1 is SGHVS and CDR2 is FNYEAQ. The CDR3 region is CASSSLAGAVTDTQYF. CDR3 sequence (DNA): TGTGCCAGCAGCTCCTTAGCGGGAGCAGTCACAGATACGCAGTATTTT.

This clonotype has ten or more counts. J is TRBJ1-6 and V is TRBV4-2, with 10 bases that match TRBD1. CDR1 LGHNA and CDR2 YNFKEQ come from the germline V gene. This CDR3 region has 21 residues. Germline trimming cut 0 bases from V and 4 bases from J; bases unmatched to any gene: 15. For the CDR3, the DNA is TGTGCCAGCAGCCAAGAAGACGGGCGCGGTAGGACAGGGGGATATAATTCACCCCTCCACTTT. It yields the protein CASSQEDGRGRTGGYNSPLHF.

The V call is TRBV12-3 or TRBV12-4, the J call TRBJ2-7, with D maybe TRBD2 (6 bases). V was shortened by 6 bases and J by 0 bases, with 18 bases between the two germline ends. The length of the CDR3 is 16 residues. CDR3 sequence: CASSPGRGGSSYEQYF. The CDR3 DNA follows: TGTGCCAGCAGCCCTGGACGGGGAGGCAGCTCCTACGAGCAGTACTTC.

This clonotype was seen only a few times. The chain combines TRBV20-1 with TRBJ2-7, with unresolved D. Trimming removed 8 bases at V and 4 bases at J, with 21 bases between. Looked up from germline, CDR1 is DFQATT and CDR2 is SNEGSKA (reference sequence). This CDR3 spans 14 amino acids. In DNA, the CDR3 is TGCAGTCGAGGTCAGCAGGAGAACCTTTACGAGCAGTACTTC. Protein product: CSRGQQENLYEQYF.

V gene TRBV2 combines with J gene TRBJ1-1; D not certain. Germline CDR1 reads SNHLY; CDR2 reads FYNNEI. V lost 2 bases and J 0 bases, leaving 10 bases between the germline ends. CDR3 length: 15 amino acids. CDR3 DNA sequence: TGTGCCAGCAGTGAAAAGCCGGGGATGAACACTGAAGCTTTCTTT. Protein sequence: CASSEKPGMNTEAFF.

V gene TRBV7-2 combines with J gene TRBJ1-2; D not certain. Looked up from germline, CDR1 is SGHTA and CDR2 is FQGNSA. The CDR3 has 12 residues. Trimming removed 3 bases at V and 8 bases at J, with 10 bases between. CDR3 region: CASSFIGSGYTF. CDR3 DNA sequence: TGTGCCAGCAGCTTCATCGGGAGCGGCTACACCTTC.

V and J are TRBV5-1 and TRBJ2-7, with D perhaps matching TRBD2 (5 bases). V lost 4 bases, J lost 0 bases, and 11 bases lay in between. In germline, CDR1 is SGHRS, CDR2 YFSETQ. The CDR3 covers 14 residues. In DNA form, the CDR3 reads TGCGCCAGCAGCATCGGACTCCTCTCCTACGAGCAGTACTTC. Translating it yields CASSIGLLSYEQYF.

The chain links TRBV28 to TRBJ1-6, with a possible D match to TRBD1 (5 bases). The CDR3 contains 14 residues. V lost 7 bases and J 11 bases, leaving 18 bases between the germline ends. Germline V gene data show CDR1 as MDHEN and CDR2 as SYDVKM. CDR3: CASNEMGVGTPLHF. The CDR3 nucleotides read TGTGCCAGCAACGAAATGGGGGTCGGGACACCCCTCCACTTT. Combining the CDR3 with reference TRBV28 and TRBJ1-6 gives the whole variable domain DVKVTQSSRYLVKRTGEKVFLECVQDMDHENMFWYRQDPGLGLRLIYFSYDVKMKEKGDIPEGYSVSREKKERFSLILESASTNQTSMYLCASNEMGVGTPLHFGNGTRLTVT.

This clonotype occurred many times. The rearrangement links TRBV20-1 to TRBJ2-7; TRBD2 matches 9 bases. V dropped 1 base and J dropped 3; count of bases not matched to a gene: 7. The CDR3 has 15 amino acids. Germline values: CDR1 DFQATT, CDR2 SNEGSKA (reference sequence). CDR3 in amino acids: CSARGGAGGGYEQYF. Written as DNA, the CDR3 is TGCAGTGCTAGAGGGGGAGCGGGGGGCGGCTACGAGCAGTACTTC.

The rearrangement uses TRBV20-1 and TRBJ2-7; 7 bases are a match to TRBD1. Germline V lookup: CDR1 DFQATT, CDR2 SNEGSKA (reference sequence). V lost 5 bases and J lost 3; bases outside the gene matches: 4. This CDR3 comprises 12 residues. Here the CDR3 DNA reads TGCAGTGCTGGCCGGGACAGCTACGAGCAGTACTTC. Its translation is CSAGRDSYEQYF.

The V call is TRBV12-3 or TRBV12-4, the J call TRBJ1-5, with TRBD1 as a possible D gene (5 bases). The ends were cut back, 3 bases at V and 5 bases at J, with 11 bases in the middle. This CDR3 is built from 14 residues. The CDR3 coding sequence is TGTGCCAGCAGTTTTAATAGGGGAGATCAGCCCCAGCATTTT. This translates into CASSFNRGDQPQHF.

The J gene is TRBJ2-2, the V gene TRBV20-1; 9 positions agree with TRBD2. Germline V lookup: CDR1 DFQATT, CDR2 SNEGSKA (reference sequence). The length of the CDR3 is 14 residues. The junction had 2 bases not matched to a gene; V was cut back by 2 bases and J by 4 bases. The CDR3 nucleotides read TGCAGTGCTAGACTAGCGGGACGCACCGGGGAGCTGTTTTTT. Translating it yields CSARLAGRTGELFF.

This clonotype was counted a few times. V gene TRBV6-2 or TRBV6-3 combines with J gene TRBJ2-1; 12 nucleotides align to TRBD2. CDR1 is MNHEY and CDR2 is SVGEGT in the germline V gene. This CDR3 has 20 amino acids. Trimming at V came to 4 bases and at J to 0 bases, leaving 13 bases not matched to a gene. The CDR3 here is CASSSTGTSGSRYSYNEQFF. DNA of the CDR3: TGTGCCAGCAGTTCAACCGGGACTAGCGGGTCACGATACTCCTACAATGAGCAGTTCTTC.

The chain links TRBV20-1 to TRBJ2-1; 9 nucleotides line up with TRBD2. CDR3 length: 13 amino acids. V was pared by 3 bases and J by 12 bases, with 9 bases of the junction left unmatched. The germline CDR1 and CDR2 sequences are DFQATT and SNEGSKA (reference sequence). CDR3 region: CSARGGSGGPQFF. DNA for the CDR3: TGCAGTGCTAGGGGAGGTAGCGGGGGCCCGCAGTTCTTC.

The V call is TRBV7-9, the J call TRBJ2-5, with D unclear. V lost 3 bases and J lost 5, with 10 bases in between. The V gene's germline CDR1 is SEHNR and CDR2 FQNEAQ (reference sequence). This CDR3 comprises 13 residues. The CDR3 bases are TGTGCCAGCAGCTTTGTTTCGGCGGAGACCCAGTACTTC. It codes for CASSFVSAETQYF.

This clonotype was observed many times. The CDR3 DNA is TGCGCCAGCAGCTTGGACGGGACTAGCGGGAGGAATGAGCAGTTCTTC. Its translation is CASSLDGTSGRNEQFF. The rearrangement links TRBV5-1 to TRBJ2-1; 15 bases map to TRBD2. The V gene end was trimmed by 0 bases and the J gene end by 7 bases; junction bases not matched to a gene: 2. The germline CDR1 and CDR2 sequences are SGHRS and YFSETQ. The CDR3 extends over 16 amino acids. The whole variable domain, filled in from reference TRBV5-1 and TRBJ2-1, reads KAGVTQTPRYLIKTRGQQVTLSCSPISGHRSVSWYQQTPGQGLQFLFEYFSETQRNKGNFPGRFSGRQFSNSRSEMNVSTLELGDSALYLCASSLDGTSGRNEQFFGPGTRLTVL.

This clonotype was picked up many times. The V gene is TRBV5-1, the J gene TRBJ2-3, with 10 nucleotides matching TRBD2. V lost 7 bases, J lost 1 base, and 6 bases stayed unmatched. Germline V CDR1 and CDR2: SGHRS, YFSETQ. The CDR3 sequence is 15 residues long. In nucleotides, the CDR3 is TGCGCCAGCTCCTCTAGCGGGGGAGGCACAGATACGCAGTATTTT. It is translated as CASSSSGGGTDTQYF.

The chain employs TRBV9 and TRBJ1-1; D gene unclear. The CDR3 spans 13 residues. V lost 0 bases and J 5 bases, leaving 8 bases between the germline ends. Germline V gene lookup returns CDR1 SGDLS and CDR2 YYNGEE. CDR3 DNA sequence: TGTGCCAGCAGCGTAGGTTCTTTAACTGAAGCTTTCTTT. It specifies CASSVGSLTEAFF.